This note documents a single T cell receptor beta chain sequence. TCRdb's copy holds only in-frame clones and misses some; the assay was immunoSEQ multiplex PCR. The sample carries about 110,000 clones, over 60% recorded once. The data are from a study of blood T cell repertoires in COVID-19. The CDR3 has 16 residues. V was trimmed by 1 base and J by 4 bases, leaving 16 bases between them. Germline CDR1 reads SGHTA; CDR2 reads FQGTGA. The gene calls are TRBV7-3 and TRBJ1-2; maybe TRBD1 (5 bases). The clonotype comes from an elderly man with COVID-19, enrolled during active disease. Sequencing used peripheral blood. The CDR3 sequence: CASSLNPRAGRYGYTF. The CDR3 nucleotides read TGTGCCAGCAGCTTAAACCCCAGGGCCGGGCGCTATGGCTACACCTTC.